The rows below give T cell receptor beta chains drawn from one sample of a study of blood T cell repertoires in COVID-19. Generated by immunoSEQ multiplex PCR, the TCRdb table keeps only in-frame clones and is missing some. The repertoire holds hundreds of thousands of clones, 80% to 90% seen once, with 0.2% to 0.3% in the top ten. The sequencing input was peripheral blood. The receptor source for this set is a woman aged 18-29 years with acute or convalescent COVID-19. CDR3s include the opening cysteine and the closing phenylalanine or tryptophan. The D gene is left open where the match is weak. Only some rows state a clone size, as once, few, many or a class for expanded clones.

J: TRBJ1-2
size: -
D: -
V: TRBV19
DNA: TGTGCCAGTAGTATAGGAGGGTACTACTATGGCTACACCTTC
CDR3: CASSIGGYYYGYTF

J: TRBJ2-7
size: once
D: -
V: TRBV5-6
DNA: TGTGCCAGCAGCTTTAGACAGCTGCCCTACGAGCAGTACTTC
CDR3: CASSFRQLPYEQYF

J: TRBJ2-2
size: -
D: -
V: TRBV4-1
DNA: TGCGCCAGCAGCCAAGACAGGGTAATGAACACCGGGGAGCTGTTTTTT
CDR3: CASSQDRVMNTGELFF

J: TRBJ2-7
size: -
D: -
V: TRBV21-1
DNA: TGTGCCAGCAGCACTCCGGGACAACATTACGAGCAGTACTTC
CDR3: CASSTPGQHYEQYF

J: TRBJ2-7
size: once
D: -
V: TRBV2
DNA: TGTGCCAGCAGTGACAGGTTCCCCTACGAGCAGTACTTC
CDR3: CASSDRFPYEQYF

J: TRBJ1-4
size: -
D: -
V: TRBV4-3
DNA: TGCGCCAGCAGCCAACGAGGAGGAGGCGAAAAACTGTTTTTT
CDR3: CASSQRGGGEKLFF

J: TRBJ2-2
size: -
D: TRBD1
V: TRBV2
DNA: TGTGCCAGTGGGGGCCAGGGGGCCGGGGAGCTGTTTTTT
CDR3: CASGGQGAGELFF

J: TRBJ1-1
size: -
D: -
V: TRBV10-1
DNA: TGCGCCAGCAGTGAAAAGAGTGGGAGCGACACTGAAGCTTTCTTT
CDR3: CASSEKSGSDTEAFF

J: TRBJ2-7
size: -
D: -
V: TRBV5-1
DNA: TGCGCCAGCAGCTCCAGACTCGACCCTCCTACCCACGAGCAGTACTTC
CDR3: CASSSRLDPPTHEQYF

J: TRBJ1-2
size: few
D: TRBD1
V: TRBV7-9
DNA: TGTGCCAGCAGCCTCCTCCCCGGGACAGGGGGCAAGGGGGATGGCTACACCTTC
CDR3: CASSLLPGTGGKGDGYTF

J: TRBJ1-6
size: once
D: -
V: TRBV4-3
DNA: TGCGCCAGCAGCCAAAAGACAGCTAGCTCCTATAATTCACCCCTCCACTTT
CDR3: CASSQKTASSYNSPLHF

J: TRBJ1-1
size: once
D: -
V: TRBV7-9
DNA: TGTGCCAGCAGCTTTGTCGGGGGCACTGAAGCTTTCTTT
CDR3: CASSFVGGTEAFF

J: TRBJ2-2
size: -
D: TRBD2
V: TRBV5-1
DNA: TGCGCCAGCAGCTGGGGGGGGACTCCCGACACCGGGGAGCTGTTTTTT
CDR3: CASSWGGTPDTGELFF

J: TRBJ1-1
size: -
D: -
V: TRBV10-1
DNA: TGCGCCAGCAGTGACCCAGGTCGCACTGAAGCTTTCTTT
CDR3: CASSDPGRTEAFF

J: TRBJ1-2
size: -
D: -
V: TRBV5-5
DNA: TGTGCCAGCAGGATGGCAGGGCCCTATGGCTACACCTTC
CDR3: CASRMAGPYGYTF

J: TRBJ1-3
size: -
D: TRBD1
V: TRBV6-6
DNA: TGTGCCAGCAGTCAAGAACAGGGGCTCGGGGGAAACACCATATATTTT
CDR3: CASSQEQGLGGNTIYF

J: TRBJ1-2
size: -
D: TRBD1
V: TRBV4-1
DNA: TGCGCCAGCAGCCAAGGGACAGGTGGAAATGGCTACACCTTC
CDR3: CASSQGTGGNGYTF